This T cell receptor (beta chain) was recorded in a study of memory CD4+ T cells and cytomegalovirus serostatus. This CDR3 contains 19 residues. In germline, CDR1 is KGHSH, CDR2 LQKENI. V gave up 1 base and J gave up 3 bases; unmatched junction bases: 11. The sort gate was single viable CD3+CD4+CD8-CD45RO+ cells for memory CD4+ T cells. Libraries were prepared by immunoSEQ multiplex PCR; TCRdb keeps only in-frame clonotypes and omits some of them. The sample contains some 44,000 clones, less than 85% of which appear only once. General observations from the study: About 40% of the roughly 150 known CMV-associated TCRbeta sequences appeared in CD4+ memory.

Points on this clone: Its matching antigen is unknown.

The chain links TRBV18 to TRBJ2-2, with 10 positions matching TRBD1. The receptor was derived from an adult in good health and CMV-seronegative. Sequencing was carried out using memory CD4+ T cells from blood. The CDR3 region has the DNA TGTGCCAGCTCACCACGACCAGGGACAGGGGCGGGAGACACCGGGGAGCTGTTTTTT. It yields the protein CASSPRPGTGAGDTGELFF.